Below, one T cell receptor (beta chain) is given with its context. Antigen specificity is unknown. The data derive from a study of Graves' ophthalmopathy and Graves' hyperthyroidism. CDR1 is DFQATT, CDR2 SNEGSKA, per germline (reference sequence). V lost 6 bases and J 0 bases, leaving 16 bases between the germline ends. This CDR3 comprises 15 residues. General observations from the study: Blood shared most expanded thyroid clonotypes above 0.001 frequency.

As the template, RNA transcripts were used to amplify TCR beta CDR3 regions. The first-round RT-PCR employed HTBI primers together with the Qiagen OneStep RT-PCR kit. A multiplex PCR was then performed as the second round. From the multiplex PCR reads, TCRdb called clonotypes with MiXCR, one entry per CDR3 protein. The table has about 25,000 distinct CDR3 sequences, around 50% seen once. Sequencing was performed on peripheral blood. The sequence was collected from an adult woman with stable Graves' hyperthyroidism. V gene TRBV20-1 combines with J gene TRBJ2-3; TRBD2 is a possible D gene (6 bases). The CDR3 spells CSASSYGTSTDTQYF. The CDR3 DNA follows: TGCAGTGCCAGCAGTTACGGGACTAGCACAGATACGCAGTATTTT.